Sequencing of this TCR beta chain was carried out in a study of blood T cell repertoires in COVID-19. The CDR3 is made up of 15 amino acids. Germline V gene lookup returns CDR1 SGDLS and CDR2 YYNGEE. After removal of 2 bases from V and 8 bases from J, the junction contained 8 bases not matched to a gene. Produced via immunoSEQ multiplex PCR; TCRdb's table is partial and in-frame only. The top ten clones hold less than 3.5% of a sample with about 210,000 clones, 84% of them seen once. This TCR was recovered from a woman in her 30s who had been exposed to COVID-19. The chain has TRBV9 and TRBJ1-4; 8 bases map to TRBD1. Sequenced sample: PBMCs or T cells enriched from blood (not recorded which). The DNA for the CDR3 is TGTGCCAGCAGCGTCGTGACAGGGGTCGGGGAAAAACTGTTTTTT. Its protein product is CASSVVTGVGEKLFF.